The T cell receptor (beta chain) under discussion was sequenced for a study of blood T cell repertoires in COVID-19. Authors' processing steps: Amplification of reference gene primers was used by the study to estimate nucleated cell counts. Clones were sequenced by immunoSEQ multiplex PCR, and TCRdb holds only the in-frame ones, with some missing. The V and J calls and the clone size are those of that table, but D and trimming were determined from the DNA. The table records roughly 90,000 clones, 86% of them present only once. Germline V gene sequence: CDR1 LGHNA, CDR2 YSLEER. Trimming took 0 bases from V and 0 from J; bases not matched to a gene: 1. CDR3 length equals 15 residues.

Specimen: peripheral blood. This TCR was recovered from a human donor in a cohort sampled during active COVID-19. The chain recombines TRBV4-3 with TRBJ2-7, with TRBD1 matching over 8 bases. CDR3 region: CASSQDGTGSYEQYF. The CDR3 coding sequence is TGCGCCAGCAGCCAAGATGGGACAGGCTCCTACGAGCAGTACTTC.